This is a list of T cell receptor beta chains from one sample in a study of molecular identifiers for immune sequencing clone quantification. TCRdb called the PCR reads again in MiXCR, with one record for every CDR3 protein. The sample yields about 640,000 distinct CDR3 sequences, about 20% seen once. Sequencing was performed on naive CD8+ T cells from blood, with Jurkat cell RNA spiked in. The receptors come from a human donor in good health. Some libraries in this study had Jurkat cell RNA spiked in. The CDR3 runs from the conserved cysteine through the conserved F or W. A D gene is named only where the DNA matches it firmly. Clone size is given for some rows only: seen once, a few or many times, or a class if the clone is expanded.

V gene: TRBV4-2
clone size: few
CDR3 length: 16
J gene: TRBJ1-5
D gene: .
CDR3 DNA: TGTGCCAGCAGCCAAGAATTGTCGGCAGGCAAACAGCCCCAGCATTTT
CDR3 protein: CASSQELSAGKQPQHF

V gene: TRBV13
clone size: few
CDR3 length: 15
J gene: TRBJ2-1
D gene: .
CDR3 DNA: TGTGCCAGCAGCTCCCCGCAGCGGGCCCACAATGAGCAGTTCTTC
CDR3 protein: CASSSPQRAHNEQFF

V gene: TRBV7-9
clone size: many
CDR3 length: 15
J gene: TRBJ2-7
D gene: TRBD1
CDR3 DNA: TGTGCCAGCAGCTCCACGGGACAGGCAACCTACGAGCAGTACTTC
CDR3 protein: CASSSTGQATYEQYF

V gene: TRBV10-1
clone size: few
CDR3 length: 14
J gene: TRBJ1-5
D gene: .
CDR3 DNA: TGCGCCAACCACACAGGGTTTTACTTCCAGCCCCAGCATTTT
CDR3 protein: CANHTGFYFQPQHF

V gene: TRBV24-1
clone size: many
CDR3 length: 13
J gene: TRBJ2-3
D gene: .
CDR3 DNA: TGTGCCACCAGTGATTTTGCTGCAGATACGCAGTATTTT
CDR3 protein: CATSDFAADTQYF

V gene: TRBV28
clone size: .
CDR3 length: 13
J gene: TRBJ2-1
D gene: .
CDR3 DNA: TGTGCCAGCAGTTTAGGAGAGCTCGATGAGCAGTTCTTC
CDR3 protein: CASSLGELDEQFF

V gene: TRBV7-8
clone size: .
CDR3 length: 14
J gene: TRBJ2-7
D gene: .
CDR3 DNA: TGTGCCAGCGCCGGCGAGCTTTATCCCTACGAGCAGTACTTC
CDR3 protein: CASAGELYPYEQYF

V gene: TRBV11-2
clone size: .
CDR3 length: 15
J gene: TRBJ2-1
D gene: .
CDR3 DNA: TGTGCCAGCAGCACCACGGGACTTGACTACAATGAGCAGTTCTTC
CDR3 protein: CASSTTGLDYNEQFF

V gene: TRBV7-9
clone size: many
CDR3 length: 16
J gene: TRBJ2-3
D gene: .
CDR3 DNA: TGTGCCAGCAGCTCACCGGACAGCGGACCCACAGATACGCAGTATTTT
CDR3 protein: CASSSPDSGPTDTQYF

V gene: TRBV7-2
clone size: many
CDR3 length: 15
J gene: TRBJ2-5
D gene: .
CDR3 DNA: TGTGCCAGCAGCTCAACTGTGGGGGGCCAAGAGACCCAGTACTTC
CDR3 protein: CASSSTVGGQETQYF

V gene: TRBV15
clone size: many
CDR3 length: 21
J gene: TRBJ2-1
D gene: TRBD1
CDR3 DNA: TGTGCCACCAGCAGAGATCTACGTGGTCAGGGGGCACAAGGTGGATACAATGAGCAGTTCTTC
CDR3 protein: CATSRDLRGQGAQGGYNEQFF

V gene: TRBV27
clone size: many
CDR3 length: 14
J gene: TRBJ1-1
D gene: .
CDR3 DNA: TGTGCCAGCAGTTTAGCGTTTAGTTCCCCTGAAGCTTTCTTT
CDR3 protein: CASSLAFSSPEAFF

V gene: TRBV19
clone size: many
CDR3 length: 15
J gene: TRBJ2-5
D gene: TRBD1
CDR3 DNA: TGTGCCAGTAGTGCCGGGACAGGGGGCTTGGAGACCCAGTACTTC
CDR3 protein: CASSAGTGGLETQYF

V gene: TRBV29-1
clone size: .
CDR3 length: 14
J gene: TRBJ1-2
D gene: .
CDR3 DNA: TGCAGCGTCGAGGGCGAGGGCGCGAGTTATGGCTACGCCTTC
CDR3 protein: CSVEGEGASYGYAF

V gene: TRBV7-2
clone size: many
CDR3 length: 15
J gene: TRBJ2-7
D gene: TRBD2
CDR3 DNA: TGTGCCAGCAGGCCTACACTAGCGGGGGAGTACGAGCAGTACTTC
CDR3 protein: CASRPTLAGEYEQYF

V gene: TRBV27
clone size: .
CDR3 length: 15
J gene: TRBJ1-6
D gene: .
CDR3 DNA: TGTGCCAGCAGTTTATATGGAGTCTATAATTCACCCCTCCACTTT
CDR3 protein: CASSLYGVYNSPLHF

V gene: TRBV20-1
clone size: many
CDR3 length: 14
J gene: TRBJ2-5
D gene: .
CDR3 DNA: TGCAGTGCTGAAACGGCCGGGCTACTTGAGACCCAGTACTTC
CDR3 protein: CSAETAGLLETQYF

V gene: TRBV27
clone size: many
CDR3 length: 13
J gene: TRBJ2-1
D gene: .
CDR3 DNA: TGTGCCAGCAGGCCGGGGAGTCACAATGAGCAGTTCTTC
CDR3 protein: CASRPGSHNEQFF

V gene: TRBV5-4
clone size: many
CDR3 length: 14
J gene: TRBJ2-3
D gene: .
CDR3 DNA: TGTGCCAGCAGCCCGTCGGGGGACACAGATACGCAGTATTTT
CDR3 protein: CASSPSGDTDTQYF

V gene: TRBV7-9
clone size: many
CDR3 length: 13
J gene: TRBJ2-3
D gene: .
CDR3 DNA: TGTGCCAGCAGCCCGGCGAGCACAGATACGCAGTATTTT
CDR3 protein: CASSPASTDTQYF

V gene: TRBV30
clone size: many
CDR3 length: 14
J gene: TRBJ1-3
D gene: .
CDR3 DNA: TGTGCCTGGACACGGGGTGACTCTGGAAACACCATATATTTT
CDR3 protein: CAWTRGDSGNTIYF

V gene: TRBV7-2
clone size: .
CDR3 length: 14
J gene: TRBJ2-7
D gene: TRBD2
CDR3 DNA: TGTGCCAGCAGCTTATCCCCGACTAGCTACGAGCGGTACTTC
CDR3 protein: CASSLSPTSYERYF

V gene: TRBV20-1
clone size: few
CDR3 length: 14
J gene: TRBJ2-5
D gene: TRBD1
CDR3 DNA: TGCAGTGCTAGAGATACACGACAGGGTAGGACCCAGTACTTC
CDR3 protein: CSARDTRQGRTQYF

V gene: TRBV4-1
clone size: .
CDR3 length: 16
J gene: TRBJ2-3
D gene: TRBD2
CDR3 DNA: TGCGCCAGCAGCCAAGAGGGGGGACTAATCACAGATACGCAGTATTTT
CDR3 protein: CASSQEGGLITDTQYF

V gene: TRBV7-8
clone size: many
CDR3 length: 16
J gene: TRBJ2-2
D gene: .
CDR3 DNA: TGTGCCAGCAGCTTAGCGTGGAGCCCGAGCACCGGGGAGCTGTTTTTT
CDR3 protein: CASSLAWSPSTGELFF

V gene: TRBV2
clone size: many
CDR3 length: 16
J gene: TRBJ1-5
D gene: .
CDR3 DNA: TGTGCCAGCAGCCCCGGGGAGGGGCCACTGAATCAGCCCCAGCATTTT
CDR3 protein: CASSPGEGPLNQPQHF

V gene: TRBV13
clone size: many
CDR3 length: 16
J gene: TRBJ2-3
D gene: .
CDR3 DNA: TGTGCCAGCAGCCGAACCGGGACGCCCTCCGGAGATACGCAGTATTTT
CDR3 protein: CASSRTGTPSGDTQYF

V gene: TRBV5-6
clone size: many
CDR3 length: 14
J gene: TRBJ2-7
D gene: TRBD1
CDR3 DNA: TGTGCCAGCAGCTTCAGGGGGACACTCTACGAGCAGTACTTC
CDR3 protein: CASSFRGTLYEQYF

V gene: TRBV27
clone size: many
CDR3 length: 17
J gene: TRBJ1-3
D gene: .
CDR3 DNA: TGTGCCAGCAGTTTATCGATGGCTGACTACTCTGGAAACACCATATATTTT
CDR3 protein: CASSLSMADYSGNTIYF

V gene: TRBV19
clone size: .
CDR3 length: 14
J gene: TRBJ2-1
D gene: .
CDR3 DNA: TGTGCCAGTAGTATCATTAGGGGTTCCAATGAGCAGTTCTTC
CDR3 protein: CASSIIRGSNEQFF

V gene: TRBV6-5
clone size: .
CDR3 length: 16
J gene: TRBJ2-7
D gene: .
CDR3 DNA: TGTGCCAGCAGGTCACCCCTAGGTGGCAGCTCCTACGAGCAGTACTTC
CDR3 protein: CASRSPLGGSSYEQYF

V gene: TRBV21-1
clone size: many
CDR3 length: 17
J gene: TRBJ1-2
D gene: .
CDR3 DNA: TGTGCCAGCAGCAATACGTTGGGGACAGGGGGCCCCTATGGCTACACCTTC
CDR3 protein: CASSNTLGTGGPYGYTF

V gene: TRBV10-3
clone size: many
CDR3 length: 16
J gene: TRBJ2-5
D gene: TRBD1
CDR3 DNA: TGTGCCATCAGTGAAATTGGGGGACAGATCCAAGAGACCCAGTACTTC
CDR3 protein: CAISEIGGQIQETQYF

V gene: TRBV5-6
clone size: few
CDR3 length: 14
J gene: TRBJ2-2
D gene: .
CDR3 DNA: TGTGCCAGCAGCTTGAGGAGGGCGACCGGGGAGCTGTTTTTT
CDR3 protein: CASSLRRATGELFF

V gene: TRBV27
clone size: .
CDR3 length: 20
J gene: TRBJ2-2
D gene: TRBD2
CDR3 DNA: TGTGCCAGCAGTTTATGGGGGGGGGTCTACGGCCTAACAAACACCGGGGAGCAGTTTTTT
CDR3 protein: CASSLWGGVYGLTNTGEQFF

V gene: TRBV4-2
clone size: few
CDR3 length: 13
J gene: TRBJ2-7
D gene: .
CDR3 DNA: TGTGCCAGCAGCCAAGCGGATGCCTACGAGCAGTACTTC
CDR3 protein: CASSQADAYEQYF

V gene: TRBV7-9
clone size: many
CDR3 length: 16
J gene: TRBJ2-1
D gene: TRBD2
CDR3 DNA: TGTGCCAGCAGCTCTACGTTTAGCGGGGAGAACAATGAGCAGTTCTTC
CDR3 protein: CASSSTFSGENNEQFF

V gene: TRBV5-1
clone size: .
CDR3 length: 16
J gene: TRBJ2-1
D gene: TRBD1
CDR3 DNA: TGCGCCAGAAATTTGACAGGGGGCAAGAGGGAGAATGAGCAGTTCTTC
CDR3 protein: CARNLTGGKRENEQFF

V gene: TRBV10-2
clone size: .
CDR3 length: 13
J gene: TRBJ1-2
D gene: TRBD1
CDR3 DNA: TGCGCCAGCCTAAGGACAGGGAACTATGGCTACACCTTC
CDR3 protein: CASLRTGNYGYTF

V gene: TRBV28
clone size: few
CDR3 length: 16
J gene: TRBJ2-7
D gene: TRBD1
CDR3 DNA: TGTGCCAGCAGTTCCCCCGGGACAGGGGAGCTTATAAAGCAGTACTTC
CDR3 protein: CASSSPGTGELIKQYF

V gene: TRBV19
clone size: many
CDR3 length: 14
J gene: TRBJ2-5
D gene: .
CDR3 DNA: TGTGCCAGTAGTATGTACAGGGACGGTGAGACCCAGTACTTC
CDR3 protein: CASSMYRDGETQYF

V gene: TRBV7-9
clone size: few
CDR3 length: 16
J gene: TRBJ2-7
D gene: TRBD1
CDR3 DNA: TGTGCCAGCAGCTACCCCCCGGGACAGAGCAACTACGAGCAGTACTTC
CDR3 protein: CASSYPPGQSNYEQYF

V gene: TRBV7-2
clone size: many
CDR3 length: 13
J gene: TRBJ2-3
D gene: .
CDR3 DNA: TGTGCCAGCAGCCTGATCCCCTCAGATACGCAGTATTTT
CDR3 protein: CASSLIPSDTQYF

V gene: TRBV4-3
clone size: many
CDR3 length: 15
J gene: TRBJ1-5
D gene: .
CDR3 DNA: TGCGCCAGCAGCCCGCGGTCCAGTAGCAATCAGCCCCAGCATTTT
CDR3 protein: CASSPRSSSNQPQHF

V gene: TRBV7-6
clone size: few
CDR3 length: 18
J gene: TRBJ2-2
D gene: .
CDR3 DNA: TGTGCCAGCAGCCCAAACCGACCCCACGGGGGCGGCACCGGGGAGCTGTTTTTT
CDR3 protein: CASSPNRPHGGGTGELFF

V gene: TRBV27
clone size: many
CDR3 length: 14
J gene: TRBJ2-1
D gene: .
CDR3 DNA: TGTGCCAGCAGTTTCCCGGGGGCCTACAATGAGCAGTTCTTC
CDR3 protein: CASSFPGAYNEQFF

V gene: TRBV7-9
clone size: many
CDR3 length: 14
J gene: TRBJ2-7
D gene: TRBD1
CDR3 DNA: TGTGCCAGCAGCCTGGGACAGGGAGGTTACGAGCAGTACTTC
CDR3 protein: CASSLGQGGYEQYF

V gene: TRBV28
clone size: once
CDR3 length: 15
J gene: TRBJ2-7
D gene: TRBD2
CDR3 DNA: TGTGCCAGCATCGGGACTAGCGGGAGTTCCTACGAGCAGCACTTC
CDR3 protein: CASIGTSGSSYEQHF

V gene: TRBV6-5
clone size: many
CDR3 length: 14
J gene: TRBJ1-1
D gene: .
CDR3 DNA: TGTGCCAGCAGTTCAGGATCGGGGGGCACTGAAGCTTTCTTT
CDR3 protein: CASSSGSGGTEAFF

V gene: TRBV12-3/TRBV12-4
clone size: many
CDR3 length: 12
J gene: TRBJ2-1
D gene: .
CDR3 DNA: TGTGCCAGCAGTTGGTTGGGCTATGAGCAGTTCTTC
CDR3 protein: CASSWLGYEQFF

V gene: TRBV19
clone size: .
CDR3 length: 16
J gene: TRBJ2-7
D gene: .
CDR3 DNA: TGTGCCAGTAGTATTCTCGCAGGGGATGTAGATAACGAGCAGTACTTC
CDR3 protein: CASSILAGDVDNEQYF

V gene: TRBV21-1
clone size: .
CDR3 length: 13
J gene: TRBJ2-5
D gene: .
CDR3 DNA: TGTGCCAGCAGCAAAGTGCCCCCGGAGACCCAGTACTTC
CDR3 protein: CASSKVPPETQYF

V gene: TRBV6-2/TRBV6-3
clone size: many
CDR3 length: 15
J gene: TRBJ2-2
D gene: .
CDR3 DNA: TGTGCCAGCATCTCTGACTACTACTACACCGGGGAGCTGTTTTTT
CDR3 protein: CASISDYYYTGELFF

V gene: TRBV19
clone size: .
CDR3 length: 14
J gene: TRBJ1-1
D gene: .
CDR3 DNA: TGTGCCAGTAGTATCTCCCCCGGAAACACTGGAGCTTTCTTT
CDR3 protein: CASSISPGNTGAFF